This record covers a single T cell receptor beta chain. The target antigen is unknown. The CDR3 sequence is 14 residues long. Trimming removed 7 bases at V and 5 bases at J, with 14 bases between. The germline V gene encodes CDR1 MNHNS and CDR2 SASEGT. PCR amplification relied on 60 Vbeta primers (plus 13 Jbeta primers). Some clones are missing from TCRdb's copy, which holds only in-frame ones; the method was immunoSEQ multiplex PCR. The sample has 100,000 to 150,000 clones; about 73% are singletons. This sample stems from a study of cytomegalovirus exposure and HLA in healthy donors. The wider study: Early release data held 75 million to 90 million unique TCRs from HLA-typed donors. Study-wide results and limits: The Asian-associated ancestry cluster reportedly had fewer N-insertions than the approximately 700-donor mean in a later analysis. What TCR beta sequences reportedly achieved was accurate prediction of HLA-A and HLA-B alleles in most subjects.

Sequenced sample: PBMCs. The J gene is TRBJ1-4, the V gene TRBV6-1, with D perhaps matching TRBD1 (5 bases). The clonotype comes from a woman in her forties or fifties in good health and CMV-seropositive. The CDR3 bases are TGTGCCAGCAATGGACAAGTTAGAAATGAAAAACTGTTTTTT. Its protein is CASNGQVRNEKLFF.